This T cell receptor beta chain stems from a study of T-cell reconstitution after alpha-beta-depleted transplantation in children. Trimming pared 4 bases from V and 4 bases from J, leaving 8 bases between. Germline V gene lookup returns CDR1 SQVTM and CDR2 ANQGSEA. The CDR3 contains 12 residues. This clonotype appeared a few times. Molecular barcoding with unique molecular identifiers was used for the TCRbeta library. TCRdb recomputed calls from the PCR reads with MiXCR, one row per CDR3 protein. The sample lists roughly 500,000 distinct CDR3 sequences, 15% to 20% occurring once. The chain recombines TRBV29-1 with TRBJ2-1, with D uncertain. The specimen was PBMCs from the stem cell graft donor, collected from the stem cell graft. The TCR comes from a human donor who donated a stem cell graft to a child with acute lymphoblastic leukemia. The DNA of the CDR3 is TGCAGCGTTGTCGAAGTATACAATGAGCAGTTCTTC. Its translation: CSVVEVYNEQFF.